This note documents a single TCR beta chain sequence. The data stem from a study of CD8 T cells in Susac syndrome. Negative isolation yielded CD8+ and CD4+ T cells; FACS enriched TEMRA cells. V shed 2 bases and J 6 bases; nucleotides not matched to a gene: 5. CDR1 is KGHDR, CDR2 SFDVKD, per germline. The CDR3 covers 16 residues. When the RNA was reverse transcribed, random hexamers were used with an input of about 0.45 to 1 ug. TCRdb processed the immunoSEQ multiplex PCR reads anew with MiXCR; each CDR3 protein has one entry. The profile shows around 180,000 distinct CDR3 sequences, approximately 95% of them singletons.

The source material was CD8+ T cells from PBMCs. This chain uses TRBV24-1 with TRBJ2-1; 11 bases are shared with TRBD2. The receptor comes from a human donor with multiple sclerosis. The CDR3 DNA is TGTGCCACCAGTGATTCCGAGACTAGCGGGATCAATGAGCAGTTCTTC. Amino acid sequence: CATSDSETSGINEQFF.